These 7 T cell receptor beta chains were sequenced from one sample in a study of blood T cells in healthy people across ages. The authors ran a second PCR of about 7 to 11 cycles using a sample-barcoded 5' primer and a J-beta primer mix. MiXCR was run by TCRdb on the 5' RACE reads, yielding one entry per CDR3 protein. The table has approximately 1.5 million distinct CDR3 sequences, roughly 32% seen once. The source material was blood. These receptors were obtained from a woman in her 30s in good health.

The V call is TRBV2, the J call TRBJ2-7; perhaps TRBD2 as D (5 bases). V was shortened by 7 bases and J by 4 bases, with 14 bases between the two germline ends. CDR3 size: 13 residues. The germline V gene has CDR1 SNHLY and CDR2 FYNNEI. In nucleotides, the CDR3 is TGTGCCAGCACTTTCGGGGAAAAATACGAGCAGTACTTC. Encoded protein: CASTFGEKYEQYF.

This chain connects TRBV12-3 or TRBV12-4 to TRBJ1-2; D unclear. The CDR3 totals 14 residues. The germline V and J ends were trimmed by 3 bases and 6 bases, with 14 bases remaining between them. The CDR3 DNA follows: TGTGCCAGCAGTTTCGCCGGGAGGGCCCATGGCTACACCTTC. Its protein is CASSFAGRAHGYTF.

Here the CDR3 DNA reads TGTGCCAGCAGCCCCCGGACAGGTGTGGGAGATACGCAGTATTTT. Protein sequence: CASSPRTGVGDTQYF. V is TRBV7-3 and J is TRBJ2-3, with 7 nucleotides matching TRBD1. Germline V gene lookup returns CDR1 SGHTA and CDR2 FQGTGA. Trimming took 5 bases from V and 5 from J; bases not matched to a gene: 10. The length of the CDR3 is 15 residues.

This clonotype occurred many times. The J gene is TRBJ2-5, the V gene TRBV10-1, with D hard to call. Germline loops: CDR1 WNHNN, CDR2 SYGVQD (reference sequence). The CDR3 has 15 residues. The V gene lost 2 bases and the J gene lost 4 bases, with 14 bases spanning the gap. The chain's CDR3 is CASSESSFDGETQYF. The DNA of the CDR3 is TGCGCCAGCAGTGAGAGCAGTTTCGATGGAGAGACCCAGTACTTC.

This clonotype was found once. This chain links TRBV19 with TRBJ1-2; TRBD1 agrees at 7 bases. This CDR3 has 12 residues. Germline assignment: CDR1 LNHDA and CDR2 SQIVND (reference sequence). V was pared by 6 bases and J by 8 bases, with 6 bases of the junction left unmatched. Here the CDR3 reads CASRTYRGGYTF. CDR3 nucleotides: TGTGCCAGTAGGACGTACAGGGGAGGCTACACCTTC.

The V and J genes are TRBV28 and TRBJ1-4; D remains ambiguous. This CDR3 contains 14 residues. CDR1 and CDR2 (germline): MDHEN, SYDVKM. V lost 6 bases and J lost 8, with 16 bases in between. DNA for the CDR3: TGTGCCAGCAGCCCGCCTTCACAAAGGGAAAAACTGTTTTTT. Protein product: CASSPPSQREKLFF. The complete variable domain, with remaining parts taken from reference TRBV28 and TRBJ1-4, reads DVKVTQSSRYLVKRTGEKVFLECVQDMDHENMFWYRQDPGLGLRLIYFSYDVKMKEKGDIPEGYSVSREKKERFSLILESASTNQTSMYLCASSPPSQREKLFFGSGTQLSVL.

J is TRBJ2-7 and V is TRBV21-1; the listed D gene, TRBD1, was not tested against the DNA. TRBV21-1 is classified as a pseudogene. This CDR3 region has 16 residues. The CDR3 coding sequence is TGTGCCAGCAGGCCTAGGGAGGGGGCTAACCACTACGAGCAGTACTTC. Translating it yields CASRPREGANHYEQYF.